This T cell receptor (beta chain) was observed in a study of early T cells in non-severe SARS-CoV-2 infection. TCRdb called the 5' RACE reads again in MiXCR, with one record for every CDR3 protein. The table lists 35,000 to 50,000 distinct CDR3 sequences, around 6.1% of them singletons. Germline CDR1 is SGHDN and CDR2 is FVKESK. The CDR3 is made up of 15 amino acids. Points on this clonotype: This may be a read error, as it is one base from a much larger clone.

Sample: whole blood. V usage is TRBV14 and J usage is TRBJ2-1; a weak D match, TRBD2 (5 bases). The TCR was taken from an adult who was a healthcare worker with PCR-confirmed SARS-CoV-2 infection or an uninfected control (not recorded which). CDR3 sequence (DNA): TGTGCCAGCAGCCAGATAGGGAGCTCCTGCAATGAGCAGTTCTTC. It codes for CASSQIGSSCNEQFF.